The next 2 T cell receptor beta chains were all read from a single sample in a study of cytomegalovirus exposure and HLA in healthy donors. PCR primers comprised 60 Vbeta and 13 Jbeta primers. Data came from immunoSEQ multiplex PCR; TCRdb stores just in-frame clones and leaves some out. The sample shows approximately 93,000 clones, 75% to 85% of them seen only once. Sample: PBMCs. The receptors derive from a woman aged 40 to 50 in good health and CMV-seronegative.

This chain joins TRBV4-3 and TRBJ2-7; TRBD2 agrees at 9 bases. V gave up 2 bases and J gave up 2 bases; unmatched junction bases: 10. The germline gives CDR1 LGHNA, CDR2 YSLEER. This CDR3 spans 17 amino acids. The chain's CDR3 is CASSQSQGGGGAYEQYF. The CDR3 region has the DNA TGCGCCAGCAGCCAATCCCAGGGCGGCGGGGGGGCCTACGAGCAGTACTTC.

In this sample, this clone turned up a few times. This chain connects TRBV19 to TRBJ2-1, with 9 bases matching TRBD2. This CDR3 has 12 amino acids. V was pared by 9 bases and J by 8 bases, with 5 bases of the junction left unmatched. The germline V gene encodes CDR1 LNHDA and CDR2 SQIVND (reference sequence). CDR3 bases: TGTGCCAGCCAGCGGGGGGCGTATGAGCAGTTCTTC. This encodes CASQRGAYEQFF.